Shown below are 22 T cell receptor beta chains from a single sample sequenced in a study of early T cells in non-severe SARS-CoV-2 infection. TCRdb fed the 5' RACE reads into MiXCR, producing one record per CDR3 protein. The repertoire consists of under 60,000 distinct CDR3 sequences, with roughly 9% occurring once and the leading ten covering roughly 4%. Here the sequenced sample was whole blood, taken at baseline. These receptor sequences come from an adult who was a healthcare worker with PCR-confirmed SARS-CoV-2 infection or an uninfected control (not recorded which).

This clonotype was seen at least ten times. The genes are TRBV10-3 and TRBJ2-3; D unresolved. The CDR3 covers 12 residues. CDR1 ENHRY and CDR2 SYGVKD come from the germline V gene. V was trimmed by 10 bases and J by 4 bases, leaving 12 bases between them. CDR3 coding DNA: TGTGCCACCCCAAGGGAACCAGATACGCAGTATTTT. Its protein product is CATPREPDTQYF.

Only a few counts were recorded for this clonotype. This chain joins TRBV2 and TRBJ2-3; 7 bases align to TRBD1. The CDR3 sequence is 17 residues long. The junction had 15 bases not matched to a gene; V was cut back by 6 bases and J by 3 bases. Per germline, CDR1 SNHLY and CDR2 FYNNEI. The CDR3 sequence is CASSLFGQAVQTDTQYF. The CDR3 nucleotides read TGTGCCAGCAGCCTTTTCGGACAGGCCGTTCAGACAGATACGCAGTATTTT.

In its sample, this clonotype was seen many times. The chain couples TRBV6-6 to TRBJ1-1; D might be TRBD1 (5 bases). This CDR3 is 13 amino acids long. In germline, CDR1 is MNHNY, CDR2 SVGAGI (reference sequence). The V end lost 7 bases, the J end lost 4 bases, and 13 bases lay between the germline ends. CDR3 amino acids: CASTPTGVTEAFF. CDR3 bases: TGTGCCAGCACTCCCACAGGCGTCACTGAAGCTTTCTTT.

This clonotype was picked up a small number of times. This rearrangement joins TRBV6-1 to TRBJ2-3, with a tentative D call TRBD1 (6 bases). The germline V gene has CDR1 MNHNS and CDR2 SASEGT. The CDR3 covers 14 residues. Trimming removed 5 bases from V and 2 bases from J, with 11 bases in between. CDR3 coding DNA: TGTGCCAGCAGTTCGACAGGAAACACAGATACGCAGTATTTT. It yields the protein CASSSTGNTDTQYF.

The rearrangement uses TRBV7-8 and TRBJ2-1; 9 bases are a match to TRBD2. After removal of 6 bases from V and 5 bases from J, the junction contained 8 bases not matched to a gene. The CDR3 is 15 amino acids. Germline-derived CDR1 and CDR2 are SGHVS and FQNEAQ. In DNA, the CDR3 is TGTGCCAGCAGACAGCCGGGACTAGCAGACAATGAGCAGTTCTTC. Translated: CASRQPGLADNEQFF.

The chain uses TRBV19 and TRBJ2-5, with TRBD1 identical over 8 bases. The J segment lost 2 bases and the V segment lost 3 bases, leaving 5 bases of the junction unmatched. The CDR3 contains 15 residues. Germline assignment: CDR1 LNHDA and CDR2 SQIVND (reference sequence). CDR3 nucleotide sequence: TGTGCCAGTAGTATCGGGACAGGTCCTCAAGAGACCCAGTACTTC. This codes for CASSIGTGPQETQYF.

In its sample, this clonotype was seen many times. The genes are TRBV20-1 and TRBJ2-3; D is undetermined. Germline V gene sequence: CDR1 DFQATT, CDR2 SNEGSKA (reference sequence). The CDR3 is 15 amino acids. V was shortened by 4 bases and J by 6 bases, with 20 bases between the two germline ends. This CDR3 is CSAIHRSSRRDTQYF. The DNA of the CDR3 is TGCAGTGCTATACACCGTTCCTCCCGTCGCGATACGCAGTATTTT.

This clonotype was found a few times. V is TRBV30 and J is TRBJ2-7; D perhaps matches TRBD1 (6 bases). CDR1 is GTSNPN, CDR2 SVGIG, per germline (reference sequence). Trimming stripped 4 bases from V and 0 bases from J, with 7 bases between. The CDR3 sequence is 12 residues long. The CDR3 DNA sequence: TGTGCCTGGAAGGACAGCTCCTACGAGCAGTACTTC. It is translated as CAWKDSSYEQYF.

This clonotype was seen ten or more times. The chain combines TRBV12-3 or TRBV12-4 with TRBJ1-1; 9 bases agree with TRBD1. The CDR3 is 15 amino acids. The V gene end was trimmed by 5 bases and the J gene end by 6 bases; junction bases not matched to a gene: 10. The CDR3 DNA is TGTGCCAGCAGTCAGGACAGGGGCTCGTGGGCTGAAGCTTTCTTT. It encodes CASSQDRGSWAEAFF.

Only a few counts were recorded for this clonotype. The chain uses TRBV6-5 and TRBJ1-1; no definite D call. V gave up 3 bases and J gave up 4 bases, with 9 bases separating them. Germline lookup yields CDR1 MNHEY and CDR2 SVGAGI. The CDR3 runs 13 residues. CDR3 residues: CASSYRESTEAFF. In DNA form, the CDR3 reads TGTGCCAGCAGTTATAGAGAGAGCACTGAAGCTTTCTTT.

This clonotype was picked up many times. The V and J genes are TRBV20-1 and TRBJ2-5; 7 bases match TRBD2. The CDR3 has 15 residues. V dropped 6 bases and J dropped 2; count of bases not matched to a gene: 12. Germline CDR1 DFQATT, CDR2 SNEGSKA (reference sequence). This CDR3 reads CSAARAGDLQETQYF. DNA of the CDR3: TGCAGTGCCGCACGGGCGGGGGACCTACAAGAGACCCAGTACTTC.

This clonotype was recorded a few times. The rearrangement links TRBV20-1 to TRBJ1-6; weak D call: TRBD1 (5 bases). Germline V CDR1 and CDR2: DFQATT, SNEGSKA (reference sequence). The CDR3 consists of 13 residues. Trimming left V 6 bases short and J 6 bases short, with 12 bases between. CDR3 region: CSAGGGGNSPLHF. Written as DNA, the CDR3 is TGCAGTGCCGGGGGGGGTGGTAATTCACCCCTCCACTTT.

The V and J genes are TRBV3-2 and TRBJ2-5; the DNA was not compared with TRBD1, the D call given in the table. TRBV3-2 is shown as a pseudogene. CDR3 length: 15 residues. The CDR3 is CASSQPRQSQETQYF. Here the CDR3 DNA reads TGTGCCAGCAGCCAGCCGAGACAGTCCCAAGAGACCCAGTACTTC.

This clonotype was detected ten times or more. V gene TRBV20-1 combines with J gene TRBJ1-4; D unclear. V dropped 0 bases and J dropped 3 bases, with 8 bases sitting between them. CDR3 length equals 14 residues. Germline CDR1 DFQATT, CDR2 SNEGSKA (reference sequence). CDR3: CSARDVQSNEKLFF. Written as DNA, the CDR3 is TGCAGTGCTAGAGATGTCCAGTCTAATGAAAAACTGTTTTTT.

DNA of the CDR3: TGTGCCAGCAGCCAAGACCAGAGGGCGAATCAAAAACTGTTTTTT. This translates into CASSQDQRANQKLFF. This chain uses TRBV14 with TRBJ1-4; D is unclear. This CDR3 is built from 15 residues. V shed 0 bases and J shed 9 bases, with 14 bases lying between them. Germline V gene sequence: CDR1 SGHDN, CDR2 FVKESK.

The rearrangement links TRBV6-4 to TRBJ1-5; possible D gene TRBD1, 5 bases. V was clipped by 0 bases and J by 7 bases, with 10 bases between them. The CDR3 is made up of 14 amino acids. Germline loops: CDR1 MRHNA, CDR2 SNTAGT. CDR3 residues: CASSDSMGGQPQHF. Written as DNA, the CDR3 is TGTGCCAGCAGTGACTCGATGGGGGGACAGCCCCAGCATTTT.

CDR3 in DNA: TGCGCCAGCAGCACGATAGGACAGGGGAGCACTGAAGCTTTCTTT. Its protein product is CASSTIGQGSTEAFF. The chain joins TRBV5-1 to TRBJ1-1; 9 bases match TRBD1. Germline values: CDR1 SGHRS, CDR2 YFSETQ. The CDR3 runs to 15 residues. The V gene end was trimmed by 4 bases and the J gene end by 4 bases; junction bases not matched to a gene: 8.

This clonotype was picked up a small number of times. This sequence joins TRBV7-9 and TRBJ2-3; 8 nucleotides line up with TRBD2. Germline CDR1 reads SEHNR; CDR2 reads FQNEAQ (reference sequence). The CDR3 is 14 amino acids. Unmatched junction bases numbered 3, after V lost 3 bases and J lost 4 bases. The CDR3 sequence is CASSLGLDPDTQYF. CDR3 DNA: TGTGCCAGCAGCTTGGGACTAGACCCAGATACGCAGTATTTT.

This clonotype occurred a few times. V gene TRBV6-2 or TRBV6-3 combines with J gene TRBJ2-7; TRBD2 aligns across 9 bases. V was pared by 0 bases and J by 3 bases, with 3 bases of the junction left unmatched. The CDR3 has 15 residues. Looked up from germline, CDR1 is MNHEY and CDR2 is SVGEGT. CDR3 sequence reads: CASSYSSTSGYEQYF. DNA of the CDR3: TGTGCCAGCAGTTACTCGTCGACTAGCGGCTACGAGCAGTACTTC.

J is TRBJ2-6 and V is TRBV12-3 or TRBV12-4, with D unclear. This CDR3 region has 14 residues. V gave up 6 bases and J gave up 3 bases, with 9 bases separating them. The CDR3: CASSIASGANVLTF. DNA of the CDR3: TGTGCCAGCAGCATTGCGAGTGGGGCCAACGTCCTGACTTTC.

This clonotype was seen ten or more times. V and J are TRBV6-2 or TRBV6-3 and TRBJ2-5, with D hard to call. V gave up 6 bases and J gave up 1 base, with 6 bases separating them. CDR1 and CDR2 from the germline V gene are MNHEY and SVGEGT. CDR3 length equals 12 residues. CDR3 residues: CASSSSQETQYF. In nucleotides, the CDR3 is TGTGCCAGCAGCTCCAGCCAAGAGACCCAGTACTTC.

The chain is built from TRBV4-1 and TRBJ2-1; perhaps TRBD2 as D (6 bases). Germline CDR1 reads MGHRA; CDR2 reads YSYEKL. Trimming left V 3 bases short and J 4 bases short, with 10 bases between. The CDR3 consists of 14 residues. The CDR3 nucleotides are TGCGCCAGCAGCCAGGGGGGTACTTACAATGAGCAGTTCTTC. Translated, it gives CASSQGGTYNEQFF.